This is a list of T cell receptor beta chains from one sample in a study of OX40 agonist ivuxolimab in advanced cancers. Produced via immunoSEQ multiplex PCR; TCRdb's table is partial and in-frame only. Of fewer than 80,000 clones in the sample, about 85% were seen once. The source was CD4+ or CD8+ T cells sorted from blood, collected in a trial of the OX40 agonist ivuxolimab. All receptors derive from an adult with an advanced solid tumor such as melanoma, head and neck, liver or kidney cancer. CDR3s include the opening cysteine and the closing phenylalanine or tryptophan. A D gene is named only where the DNA matches it firmly.

d_call: -
v_call: TRBV30
j_call: TRBJ2-7
cdr3_aa: CASVAGGGYEQYF

d_call: -
v_call: TRBV7-3
j_call: TRBJ2-6
cdr3_aa: CASSLMSGEVPGANVLTF

d_call: -
v_call: TRBV18
j_call: TRBJ1-1
cdr3_aa: CASSPPVRNTEAFF

d_call: -
v_call: TRBV27
j_call: TRBJ1-6
cdr3_aa: CASSASGISSYNSPLHF

d_call: -
v_call: TRBV5-6
j_call: TRBJ1-3
cdr3_aa: CASGAYSGNTIYF

d_call: -
v_call: TRBV5-1
j_call: TRBJ1-1
cdr3_aa: CASSPEEGGVNTEAFF

d_call: -
v_call: TRBV6-6
j_call: TRBJ1-3
cdr3_aa: CASSYTGNSGNTIYF

d_call: -
v_call: TRBV28
j_call: TRBJ2-3
cdr3_aa: CATLSGGTDTQYF

d_call: -
v_call: TRBV6-6
j_call: TRBJ1-2
cdr3_aa: CASSYSDRNYGYTF

d_call: -
v_call: TRBV27
j_call: TRBJ1-2
cdr3_aa: CASSWGVEDYGYTF

d_call: TRBD1
v_call: TRBV6-5
j_call: TRBJ2-7
cdr3_aa: CASSYTPGQTYEQYF

d_call: -
v_call: TRBV10-3
j_call: TRBJ2-7
cdr3_aa: CAISDSGVPSYEQYF

d_call: -
v_call: TRBV5-1
j_call: TRBJ1-2
cdr3_aa: CASSPGGNYGYTF

d_call: -
v_call: TRBV27
j_call: TRBJ2-5
cdr3_aa: CASSLSGTFKTQYF

d_call: -
v_call: TRBV7-2
j_call: TRBJ1-2
cdr3_aa: CASSFLIRDGYTF

d_call: -
v_call: TRBV13
j_call: TRBJ1-1
cdr3_aa: CASTGRGTEAFF

d_call: -
v_call: TRBV29-1
j_call: TRBJ1-1
cdr3_aa: CSVARTVNTEAFF

d_call: -
v_call: TRBV7-8
j_call: TRBJ2-7
cdr3_aa: CASSSWTSYEQYF

d_call: -
v_call: TRBV29-1
j_call: TRBJ2-3
cdr3_aa: CSVAGSVTDTQYF

d_call: TRBD1
v_call: TRBV19
j_call: TRBJ1-3
cdr3_aa: CASSIRTGQRNTIYF

d_call: -
v_call: TRBV7-9
j_call: TRBJ2-5
cdr3_aa: CASRNSGGGETQYF

d_call: TRBD1
v_call: TRBV30
j_call: TRBJ1-2
cdr3_aa: CAWGEGQDYGYTF

d_call: TRBD2
v_call: TRBV11-3
j_call: TRBJ2-3
cdr3_aa: CASSLGLAGEADTQYF

d_call: TRBD1
v_call: TRBV7-8
j_call: TRBJ2-3
cdr3_aa: CASKDRVTDTQYF

d_call: -
v_call: TRBV27
j_call: TRBJ1-2
cdr3_aa: CASSLSRGASGGYTF